A single sample is the source of the 28 T cell receptor beta chains below, sequenced in a study of blood T cell repertoires in COVID-19. Libraries were prepared by immunoSEQ multiplex PCR; TCRdb keeps only in-frame clonotypes and omits some of them. The data show some 460,000 clones, with roughly 89% seen just once and around 4.5% held by the top ten. Sequencing was carried out using peripheral blood. These receptor sequences come from a woman in her twenties or thirties with acute or convalescent COVID-19.

This chain joins TRBV28 and TRBJ2-7, with D possibly TRBD1 on 6 matching bases. There are 13 residues in the CDR3. V was clipped by 6 bases and J by 3 bases, with 12 bases between them. Germline V gives CDR1 MDHEN, CDR2 SYDVKM. CDR3 loop: CASRTGAIYEQYF. In DNA, the CDR3 is TGTGCCAGCAGGACAGGAGCAATCTACGAGCAGTACTTC.

The chain joins TRBV10-1 to TRBJ2-3, with D possibly matching TRBD2 (5 bases). V lost 3 bases, J lost 2 bases, and 12 bases lay in between. The CDR3 consists of 15 residues. Germline CDR1 and CDR2: WNHNN and SYGVQD (reference sequence). This CDR3 reads CASSDAGGYTDTQYF. The CDR3 region has the DNA TGCGCCAGCAGTGATGCGGGCGGTTACACAGATACGCAGTATTTT.

The rearrangement links TRBV29-1 to TRBJ2-7; D is possibly TRBD1 (6 bases). CDR1 and CDR2 (germline): SQVTM, ANQGSEA. The V and J ends lost 1 base and 1 base respectively, with 11 bases between them. There are 14 residues in the CDR3. The CDR3 reads CSVEGQDSSYEQYF. CDR3 nucleotides: TGCAGCGTTGAAGGACAGGACTCTTCCTACGAGCAGTACTTC.

This chain uses TRBV5-6 with TRBJ2-4; 9 bases line up with TRBD1. CDR3 size: 16 residues. Germline V gives CDR1 SGHDT, CDR2 YYEEEE. V gave up 4 bases and J gave up 7 bases; unmatched junction bases: 12. In nucleotides, the CDR3 is TGTGCCAGCAGCCCAGGCGGACAGGGGATCGGGAACATTCAGTACTTC. Amino acids: CASSPGGQGIGNIQYF. The full variable domain, with the rest looked up from reference TRBV5-6 and TRBJ2-4, is DAGVTQSPTHLIKTRGQQVTLRCSPKSGHDTVSWYQQALGQGPQFIFQYYEEEERQRGNFPDRFSGHQFPNYSSELNVNALLLGDSALYLCASSPGGQGIGNIQYFGAGTRLSVL.

This clone was seen once. V is TRBV7-2 and J is TRBJ2-1; D possibly corresponds to TRBD1 (5 bases). V dropped 3 bases and J dropped 2 bases, with 11 bases sitting between them. The CDR3 has 15 residues. Germline V CDR1 and CDR2: SGHTA, FQGNSA. CDR3 sequence (DNA): TGTGCCAGCAGCTTTGGGGCTGGAACCTACAATGAGCAGTTCTTC. Translated, it gives CASSFGAGTYNEQFF.

This chain connects TRBV10-3 to TRBJ2-3; TRBD2 matches at 16 bases. Germline trimming cut 9 bases from V and 5 bases from J; bases unmatched to any gene: 5. Per the germline V gene, CDR1 is ENHRY and CDR2 is SYGVKD. This CDR3 is built from 15 residues. CDR3 loop: CAIGTSGGAVDTQYF. For the CDR3, the DNA is TGTGCCATTGGGACTAGCGGGGGGGCTGTAGATACGCAGTATTTT.

This sequence joins TRBV6-5 and TRBJ2-1, with no clear D. Germline V lookup: CDR1 MNHEY, CDR2 SVGAGI. V was trimmed by 3 bases and J by 4 bases, leaving 7 bases between them. CDR3 length equals 13 residues. CDR3 sequence (DNA): TGTGCCAGCAGTTATGCGGCATACAATGAGCAGTTCTTC. Its translation is CASSYAAYNEQFF.

This chain joins TRBV6-5 and TRBJ1-1, with a tentative D call TRBD1 (5 bases). V was clipped by 6 bases and J by 1 base, with 12 bases between them. Germline assignment: CDR1 MNHEY and CDR2 SVGAGI. There are 14 residues in the CDR3. CDR3 DNA sequence: TGTGCCAGCAGGTACGGGACTCAGAACACTGAAGCTTTCTTT. It yields the protein CASRYGTQNTEAFF.

The rearrangement links TRBV9 to TRBJ1-2; 10 nucleotides agree with TRBD1. The CDR3 runs to 16 residues. The V segment lost 4 bases and the J segment 7 bases; nucleotides outside the gene matches: 13. Germline V CDR1 and CDR2: SGDLS, YYNGEE. The CDR3 coding sequence is TGTGCCAGCAGCTTAAGTCGGGACAGGGGCAGGTTTGGCTACACCTTC. Translated, it gives CASSLSRDRGRFGYTF.

The chain joins TRBV11-1 to TRBJ1-6, with D unclear. The CDR3 runs to 14 residues. Deletions cut 5 bases from V and 5 bases from J, with 10 bases between. Germline lookup yields CDR1 SGHAT and CDR2 FQDESV (reference sequence). The CDR3 nucleotides read TGTGCCAGCAGCCCAAGATCGGATAATTCACCCCTCCACTTT. Translation: CASSPRSDNSPLHF.

The gene calls are TRBV27 and TRBJ2-1, with TRBD1 identical over 10 bases. The germline CDR1 and CDR2 sequences are MNHEY and SMNVEV (reference sequence). V shed 6 bases, J shed 8 bases, and the junction held 10 bases outside the gene matches. The CDR3 consists of 15 residues. The CDR3 DNA sequence: TGTGCCAGCAGCGGTCCGGGACAGGGGTCGTATGAGCAGTTCTTC. As protein: CASSGPGQGSYEQFF.

The chain links TRBV19 to TRBJ2-7; 8 nucleotides agree with TRBD2. Germline lookup yields CDR1 LNHDA and CDR2 SQIVND (reference sequence). V lost 4 bases and J lost 0; bases outside the gene matches: 5. The CDR3 sequence is 15 residues long. The CDR3 region has the DNA TGTGCCAGTAGTAGGGTAGCGGGAAGCTCCTACGAGCAGTACTTC. This codes for CASSRVAGSSYEQYF.

The J gene is TRBJ1-4, the V gene TRBV15; D is perhaps TRBD1 (6 bases). Trimming took 1 base from V and 8 from J, leaving 17 bases between them. Germline V gives CDR1 LNHNV, CDR2 YYDKDF (reference sequence). The CDR3 runs 16 residues. CDR3 DNA sequence: TGTGCCACCAGCAGAGGCCGACAGGATTTGGGAGAAAAACTGTTTTTT. Protein: CATSRGRQDLGEKLFF.

This clone was recorded only once. The chain links TRBV7-3 to TRBJ2-3; D possibly corresponds to TRBD2 (5 bases). V lost 3 bases and J 3 bases, leaving 13 bases between the germline ends. CDR3 size: 15 residues. Germline assignment: CDR1 SGHTA and CDR2 FQGTGA. Here the CDR3 reads CASSFWERSTDTQYF. The CDR3 region has the DNA TGTGCCAGCAGCTTCTGGGAGCGGAGTACAGATACGCAGTATTTT.

A few counts support this clone. The CDR3 is CASNRGTDTQYF. CDR3 sequence (DNA): TGTGCCAGCAACCGGGGCACAGATACGCAGTATTTT. The V and J genes are TRBV7-9 and TRBJ2-3; D call uncertain. Germline V lookup: CDR1 SEHNR, CDR2 FQNEAQ (reference sequence). This CDR3 region has 12 residues. V lost 7 bases and J lost 1, with 6 bases in between.

A few counts support this clone. This sequence joins TRBV3-1 (or the pseudogene TRBV3-2) and TRBJ2-6; D is perhaps TRBD1 (6 bases). From germline, CDR1 is LGHDT and CDR2 YNNKEL (reference sequence). The CDR3 covers 16 residues. Deletions cut 0 bases from V and 4 bases from J, with 10 bases between. The CDR3: CASSQDAGAGANVLTF. CDR3 bases: TGTGCCAGCAGCCAAGATGCAGGGGCCGGGGCCAACGTCCTGACTTTC.

The chain links TRBV5-1 to TRBJ2-1, with TRBD1 matching over 7 bases. The CDR3 is 16 amino acids. Germline CDR1 SGHRS, CDR2 YFSETQ. Trimming at V came to 0 bases and at J to 0 bases, leaving 3 bases not matched to a gene. This CDR3 reads CASSLGDRSSYNEQFF. In nucleotides, the CDR3 is TGCGCCAGCAGCTTGGGGGACAGAAGCTCCTACAATGAGCAGTTCTTC.

This chain uses TRBV11-2 with TRBJ1-4; the match to TRBD1 covers 7 bases. This CDR3 is 17 amino acids long. Germline V gives CDR1 SGHAT, CDR2 FQNNGV. The V segment lost 0 bases and the J segment 4 bases; nucleotides outside the gene matches: 8. The CDR3 DNA is TGTGCCAGCAGCTTAGACTACCGGGACAGAATTAATGAAAAACTGTTTTTT. Amino acid sequence: CASSLDYRDRINEKLFF.

The chain joins TRBV28 to TRBJ2-3; TRBD1 matches at 7 bases. J gave up 3 bases and V 7 bases, and 7 bases lay outside the gene matches. Per the germline V gene, CDR1 is MDHEN and CDR2 is SYDVKM. This CDR3 has 14 amino acids. CDR3 protein: CASIEGATTDTQYF. The CDR3 nucleotides read TGTGCCAGCATCGAGGGGGCCACGACAGATACGCAGTATTTT.

The V and J genes are TRBV4-1 and TRBJ2-5; 8 positions match TRBD2. V gave up 5 bases and J gave up 0 bases; unmatched junction bases: 2. Germline V CDR1 and CDR2: MGHRA, YSYEKL. This CDR3 region has 14 residues. The CDR3 region is CASSGGRYQETQYF. In nucleotides, the CDR3 is TGCGCCAGCAGCGGCGGGAGGTACCAAGAGACCCAGTACTTC.

The rearrangement uses TRBV6-5 and TRBJ1-5, with 8 bases matching TRBD1. Germline lookup yields CDR1 MNHEY and CDR2 SVGAGI. With V trimmed by 6 bases and J by 8 bases, 9 bases remained unmatched. The CDR3 totals 14 residues. The CDR3 loop is CASSPDRAVEPQHF. The CDR3 region has the DNA TGTGCCAGCAGCCCGGACAGGGCAGTGGAGCCCCAGCATTTT.

The chain joins TRBV12-3 or TRBV12-4 to TRBJ1-2, with D perhaps TRBD1 (6 bases). The CDR3 runs to 13 residues. V was clipped by 7 bases and J by 6 bases, with 15 bases between them. Here the CDR3 DNA reads TGTGCCAGCACCTCCTTACAGGGTCATGGCTACACCTTC. This gives the protein CASTSLQGHGYTF.

V and J are TRBV19 and TRBJ2-7, with 8 bases lining up with TRBD1. This CDR3 spans 14 amino acids. CDR1 is LNHDA, CDR2 SQIVND, per germline (reference sequence). Trimming took 6 bases from V and 3 from J; bases not matched to a gene: 7. The CDR3 is CASRPGQEYYEQYF. The CDR3 DNA sequence: TGTGCCAGTAGGCCGGGACAGGAATACTACGAGCAGTACTTC.

The chain employs TRBV6-5 and TRBJ2-5; the D gene is possibly TRBD1 (5 bases). The CDR3 loop spans 13 amino acids. Trimming took 6 bases from V and 3 from J, leaving 11 bases between them. Per germline, CDR1 MNHEY and CDR2 SVGAGI. CDR3 sequence reads: CASSGDRKETQYF. As DNA, the CDR3 is TGTGCCAGCAGCGGCGACAGAAAAGAGACCCAGTACTTC.

The chain's CDR3 is CASTPPEQGIYEQYF. CDR3 nucleotide sequence: TGTGCCAGCACCCCTCCGGAACAGGGGATCTACGAGCAGTACTTC. The rearrangement links TRBV28 to TRBJ2-7; 7 positions agree with TRBD1. With V trimmed by 7 bases and J by 3 bases, 12 bases remained unmatched. The CDR3 is 15 amino acids. Germline lookup yields CDR1 MDHEN and CDR2 SYDVKM.

The chain uses TRBV25-1 and TRBJ1-3; D not certain. This CDR3 is 13 amino acids long. V was clipped by 4 bases and J by 3 bases, with 7 bases between them. Germline CDR1 reads MGHDK; CDR2 reads SYGVNS. The CDR3 bases are TGTGCCAGCAGTGCAGGCTATGGAAACACCATATATTTT. This codes for CASSAGYGNTIYF.

This clone was seen ten or more times. J is TRBJ1-3 and V is TRBV7-6, with D maybe TRBD1 (6 bases). V was shortened by 5 bases and J by 1 base, with 18 bases between the two germline ends. The CDR3 extends over 17 amino acids. CDR1 SGHVS and CDR2 FNYEAQ come from the germline V gene. The CDR3 DNA reads as TGTGCCAGCAGCCACGGGTTACAGGGAAGTTCTGGAAACACCATATATTTT. Protein product: CASSHGLQGSSGNTIYF.

CDR3 sequence: CASSRGTGVGTQYF. In nucleotides, the CDR3 is TGTGCCAGCAGCCGAGGCACAGGGGTGGGTACGCAGTATTTT. This sequence joins TRBV7-3 and TRBJ2-3; 7 positions match TRBD1. Trimming took 5 bases from V and 8 from J; bases not matched to a gene: 10. CDR3 length equals 14 residues. CDR1 SGHTA and CDR2 FQGTGA come from the germline V gene.